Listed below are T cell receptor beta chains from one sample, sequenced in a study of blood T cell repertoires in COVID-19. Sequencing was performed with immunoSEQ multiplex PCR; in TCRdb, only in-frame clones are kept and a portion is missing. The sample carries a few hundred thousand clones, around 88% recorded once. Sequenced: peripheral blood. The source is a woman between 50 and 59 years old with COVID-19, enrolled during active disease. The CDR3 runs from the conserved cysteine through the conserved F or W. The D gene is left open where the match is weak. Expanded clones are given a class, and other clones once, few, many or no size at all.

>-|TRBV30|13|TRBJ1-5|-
CAWAQGGNQPQHF
TGTGCCTGGGCCCAGGGTGGTAATCAGCCCCAGCATTTT
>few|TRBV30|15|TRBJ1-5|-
CAWRTPGRGSQPQHF
TGTGCCTGGAGGACCCCGGGGCGGGGGTCTCAGCCCCAGCATTTT
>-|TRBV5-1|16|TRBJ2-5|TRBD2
CASSLGAGGFRETQYF
TGCGCCAGCAGCTTGGGCGCCGGGGGGTTTAGAGAGACCCAGTACTTC
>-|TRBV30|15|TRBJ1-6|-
CAWSLPPGRGSPLHF
TGTGCCTGGAGTCTCCCCCCAGGGAGGGGATCACCCCTCCACTTT
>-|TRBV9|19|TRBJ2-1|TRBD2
CASSAPGLAGGPRYNEQFF
TGTGCCAGCAGCGCGCCGGGACTAGCGGGGGGGCCGCGGTACAATGAGCAGTTCTTC
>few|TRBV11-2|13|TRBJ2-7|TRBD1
CASSPGQVYEQYF
TGTGCCAGCAGCCCAGGACAGGTCTACGAGCAGTACTTC
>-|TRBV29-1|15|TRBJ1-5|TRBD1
CSVVTGANGNQPQHF
TGCAGCGTCGTGACAGGGGCTAATGGCAATCAGCCCCAGCATTTT
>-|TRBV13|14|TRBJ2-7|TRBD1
CASSLRDREYEQYF
TGTGCCAGCAGCTTAAGGGACAGGGAATACGAGCAGTACTTC
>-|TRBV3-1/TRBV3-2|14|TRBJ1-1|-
CASSQGHLNTEAFF
TGTGCCAGCAGCCAGGGACACTTAAACACTGAAGCTTTCTTT
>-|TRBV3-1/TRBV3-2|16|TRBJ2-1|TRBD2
CASSQDPSGGGNEQFF
TGTGCCAGCAGCCAAGACCCTAGCGGGGGCGGCAATGAGCAGTTCTTC
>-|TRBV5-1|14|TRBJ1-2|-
CASSFRTDAYGYTF
TGCGCCAGCAGCTTCAGGACAGACGCCTATGGCTACACCTTC
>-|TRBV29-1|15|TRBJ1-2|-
CSAPAGTPGGYGYTF
TGCAGCGCACCCGCCGGGACGCCGGGAGGCTATGGCTACACCTTC
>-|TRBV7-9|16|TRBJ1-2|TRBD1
CASSFSQGAAGNGYTF
TGTGCCAGCAGCTTTTCCCAGGGGGCAGCGGGAAATGGCTACACCTTC
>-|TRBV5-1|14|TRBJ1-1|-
CASSPRAGSTEAFF
TGCGCCAGCAGCCCGAGGGCCGGGAGCACTGAAGCTTTCTTT
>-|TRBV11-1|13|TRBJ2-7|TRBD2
CASSLIQRGAQYF
TGTGCCAGCAGCTTAATTCAGCGGGGGGCGCAGTACTTC
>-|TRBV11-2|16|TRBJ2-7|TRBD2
CASSLRLAGALYEQYF
TGTGCCAGCAGCTTAAGACTAGCGGGGGCCCTCTACGAGCAGTACTTC
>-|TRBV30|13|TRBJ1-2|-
CAWGGTPNYGYTF
TGTGCCTGGGGAGGGACTCCTAACTATGGCTACACCTTC
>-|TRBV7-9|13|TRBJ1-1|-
CATQTTENTEAFF
TGTGCCACACAAACGACAGAGAACACTGAAGCTTTCTTT
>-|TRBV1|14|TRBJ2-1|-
CTSSPTGTYNEQFF
TGCACCAGCAGCCCCACAGGGACCTACAATGAGCAGTTCTTC
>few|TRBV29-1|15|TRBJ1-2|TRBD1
CSVEDPYDREDGYTF
TGCAGCGTTGAAGATCCCTACGACAGGGAAGATGGCTACACCTTC
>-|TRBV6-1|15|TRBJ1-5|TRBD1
CASSEGTGALGPQHF
TGTGCCAGCAGTGAAGGGACAGGGGCCCTGGGACCCCAGCATTTT
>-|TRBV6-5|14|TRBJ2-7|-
CASSYRGGMAEQYF
TGTGCCAGCAGTTATAGGGGCGGGATGGCCGAGCAGTACTTC